This T cell receptor beta chain was documented in a study of blood T cells in healthy people across ages. At least ten counts were recorded for this clonotype. Its antigen is unknown. Study-wide findings and caveats: Considered underestimates were the diversity estimates obtained from one million T cells. Fewer expanded clones and more diversity marked long-lived versus aged donors.

Primers used in a second PCR of about 7 to 11 cycles were a sample-barcoded 5' primer and a J-beta primer mix. A single record per CDR3 protein comes from TCRdb applying MiXCR to the 5' RACE reads. The sample records 550,000 to 800,000 distinct CDR3 sequences, roughly 32% being singletons. Isolating PBMCs gave at least 6 million of these cells per sample. The clonotype comes from a woman older than 75 in good health. Sequencing was done on a sample of blood.

The CDR3 DNA reads TGCAGCGTTGGGTCCCGGGACAGGTTATCCTACGAGCAGTACTTC. This sequence encodes CSVGSRDRLSYEQYF. V usage is TRBV29-1 and J usage is TRBJ2-7; 8 nucleotides agree with TRBD1. Germline trimming cut 4 bases from V and 1 base from J; bases unmatched to any gene: 9. CDR1 and CDR2 (germline): SQVTM, ANQGSEA. The CDR3 has 15 amino acids.